This T cell receptor beta chain was found in a study of T cells in Graves' hyperthyroidism and ophthalmopathy. Ten or more counts support this clonotype. V lost 2 bases and J 5 bases, leaving 10 bases between the germline ends. There are 13 residues in the CDR3. Germline CDR1 MNHEY, CDR2 SVGEGT. It was considered stable Graves' hyperthyroidism when ophthalmopathy did not progress within 18 months. The authors obtained PBMCs from around 10 ml of fresh peripheral blood. Amplified TCR beta CDR3 regions derived from RNA transcripts. When the TCR CDR3 underwent first-round RT-PCR, the HTBI primer set was used. TCRdb processed the multiplex PCR reads anew with MiXCR; each CDR3 protein has one entry. The sample includes 400,000 to 600,000 distinct CDR3 sequences, around 20% seen only once; the top ten take about 25%.

The receptor comes from a young man with Graves' hyperthyroidism. Sequencing was done on a sample of blood. This sequence joins TRBV6-2 or TRBV6-3 and TRBJ2-7, with D maybe TRBD1 (5 bases). The CDR3 sequence is CASSYGQGNEQYF. CDR3 sequence (DNA): TGTGCCAGCAGTTACGGTCAGGGCAACGAGCAGTACTTC.